The 29 T cell receptor beta chains reported below all come from one sample, sequenced in a study of T cell responses to AZD1222 COVID-19 vaccine. The data were produced by immunoSEQ multiplex PCR, yet TCRdb's version contains in-frame clones alone and is incomplete. The table lists fewer than 200,000 clones, approximately 92% of them singletons. Material: peripheral blood, obtained 28 days after the second dose of the MenACWY control vaccine. The source of these receptors is an adult who received the MenACWY meningococcal vaccine as a control.

The chain combines TRBV28 with TRBJ2-1; D not certain. CDR1 and CDR2 from the germline V gene are MDHEN and SYDVKM. The germline V and J ends were trimmed by 2 bases and 6 bases, with 17 bases remaining between them. This CDR3 contains 16 residues. The CDR3 DNA reads TGTGCCAGCAGTTTACTTAGGTCGATCTCTCCCAATGAGCAGTTCTTC. Amino acids: CASSLLRSISPNEQFF. The complete variable domain, with remaining parts taken from reference TRBV28 and TRBJ2-1, reads DVKVTQSSRYLVKRTGEKVFLECVQDMDHENMFWYRQDPGLGLRLIYFSYDVKMKEKGDIPEGYSVSREKKERFSLILESASTNQTSMYLCASSLLRSISPNEQFFGPGTRLTVL.

This chain uses TRBV27 with TRBJ2-7; TRBD2 matches at 10 bases. CDR1 and CDR2 from the germline V gene are MNHEY and SMNVEV (reference sequence). This CDR3 has 16 amino acids. Trimming at V came to 5 bases and at J to 1 base, leaving 8 bases not matched to a gene. CDR3 in amino acids: CASSANLAGESYEQYF. The CDR3 DNA reads as TGTGCCAGCAGTGCAAACCTAGCGGGAGAGTCCTACGAGCAGTACTTC.

J is TRBJ2-2 and V is TRBV7-9; D possibly corresponds to TRBD2 (5 bases). The germline V gene has CDR1 SEHNR and CDR2 FQNEAQ (reference sequence). The length of the CDR3 is 16 residues. V shed 1 base and J shed 3 bases, with 12 bases lying between them. The CDR3 region is CASSLERASDTGELFF. CDR3 nucleotide sequence: TGTGCCAGCAGCTTAGAGAGGGCCTCCGACACCGGGGAGCTGTTTTTT.

V and J are TRBV3-1 (or the pseudogene TRBV3-2) and TRBJ2-7; TRBD2 aligns across 11 bases. The CDR3 covers 15 residues. In germline, CDR1 is LGHDT, CDR2 YNNKEL (reference sequence). Germline trimming cut 4 bases from V and 0 bases from J; bases unmatched to any gene: 2. Written as DNA, the CDR3 is TGTGCCAGCAGCCGAGGGACTAGCGGCTCCTACGAGCAGTACTTC. This encodes CASSRGTSGSYEQYF.

CDR3 coding DNA: TGTGCCTGGAGCCCAGGGCCTCGACTCCACTTT. Translation: CAWSPGPRLHF. The chain employs TRBV30 and TRBJ1-6, with TRBD1 as a possible D gene (5 bases). The V end was cut by 3 bases, the J end by 16 bases, with 13 bases between. The CDR3 runs to 11 residues. Germline V lookup: CDR1 GTSNPN, CDR2 SVGIG (reference sequence).

V and J are TRBV11-2 and TRBJ1-1; weak D call: TRBD1 (5 bases). Deletions cut 1 base from V and 1 base from J, with 10 bases between. CDR3 size: 15 residues. The germline gives CDR1 SGHAT, CDR2 FQNNGV. The DNA for the CDR3 is TGTGCCAGCAGCTTAGGGACACCGGGGAACACTGAAGCTTTCTTT. This sequence encodes CASSLGTPGNTEAFF.

A word on this clone: Other DNA sequences from this sample encode an identical CDR3 as well. J is TRBJ2-5 and V is TRBV19; 9 nucleotides align to TRBD2. Germline trimming cut 4 bases from V and 2 bases from J; bases unmatched to any gene: 2. CDR3 size: 14 residues. Per germline, CDR1 LNHDA and CDR2 SQIVND (reference sequence). The CDR3 DNA sequence: TGTGCCAGTAGTAGGCGGGAGGGACAAGAGACCCAGTACTTC. This translates into CASSRREGQETQYF.

This clone was counted a single time. The rearrangement joins TRBV6-6 to TRBJ2-2; the D is unclear. Germline loops: CDR1 MNHNY, CDR2 SVGAGI (reference sequence). Trimming stripped 6 bases from V and 2 bases from J, with 4 bases between. The CDR3 runs 12 residues. The CDR3 region has the DNA TGTGCCAGCAGCCACAACACCGGGGAGCTGTTTTTT. This gives the protein CASSHNTGELFF.

A few counts support this clone. The V gene is TRBV3-1 (or the pseudogene TRBV3-2), the J gene TRBJ1-1; 7 positions agree with TRBD1. With 1 base clipped from V and 5 bases from J, the junction kept 7 bases outside the gene matches. Germline CDR1 LGHDT, CDR2 YNNKEL (reference sequence). This CDR3 comprises 15 residues. CDR3 region: CASSQGPGGYTEAFF. DNA of the CDR3: TGTGCCAGCAGCCAAGGGCCAGGGGGTTATACTGAAGCTTTCTTT.

V is TRBV30 and J is TRBJ1-5; possibly TRBD1 for D (6 bases). CDR1 is GTSNPN, CDR2 SVGIG, per germline (reference sequence). The CDR3 has 13 residues. V lost 0 bases and J lost 8, with 11 bases in between. As DNA, the CDR3 is TGTGCCTGGAGTGTAACAGGGTCGGAGCCCCAGCATTTT. This codes for CAWSVTGSEPQHF. Based on the CDR3 plus reference TRBV30 and TRBJ1-5, the full variable domain is SQTIHQWPATLVQPVGSPLSLECTVEGTSNPNLYWYRQAAGRGLQLLFYSVGIGQISSEVPQNLSASRPQDRQFILSSKKLLLSDSGFYLCAWSVTGSEPQHFGDGTRLSIL.

V gene TRBV5-4 combines with J gene TRBJ2-1; possibly TRBD1 for D (5 bases). The V and J ends lost 2 bases and 8 bases respectively, with 14 bases between them. The V gene's germline CDR1 is SGHNT and CDR2 YYREEE (reference sequence). This CDR3 is 14 amino acids long. In DNA form, the CDR3 reads TGTGCCAGCAGCTTCAATCCTAGGGGCGATGAGCAGTTCTTC. Translation gives CASSFNPRGDEQFF.

The chain recombines TRBV27 with TRBJ1-1; 7 bases are shared with TRBD1. The V and J ends lost 4 bases and 8 bases, in that order; junction bases with no gene match: 4. The CDR3 covers 12 residues. From germline, CDR1 is MNHEY and CDR2 SMNVEV (reference sequence). CDR3 sequence reads: CASSSPTGEAFF. The CDR3 nucleotides read TGTGCCAGCAGTTCCCCGACAGGGGAAGCTTTCTTT.

This chain joins TRBV3-1 (or the pseudogene TRBV3-2) and TRBJ2-5; tentatively, D is TRBD2 (5 bases). V lost 2 bases, J lost 5 bases, and 15 bases lay in between. The germline V gene has CDR1 LGHDT and CDR2 YNNKEL (reference sequence). The CDR3 has 15 amino acids. The CDR3 DNA reads as TGTGCCAGCAGCCAAAACGCAGCGGAGTATGAGACCCAGTACTTC. Translating it yields CASSQNAAEYETQYF.

This chain joins TRBV24-1 and TRBJ2-1; TRBD1 aligns across 10 bases. The ends lost 1 base at V and 7 bases at J; junction bases unmatched: 3. This CDR3 spans 15 amino acids. Germline CDR1 reads KGHDR; CDR2 reads SFDVKD. The CDR3 region is CATSDFRDRGNEQFF. DNA for the CDR3: TGTGCCACCAGTGATTTCCGGGACAGGGGAAATGAGCAGTTCTTC.

V gene TRBV9 combines with J gene TRBJ1-3, with D unresolved. Trimming pared 3 bases from V and 0 bases from J, leaving 10 bases between. There are 15 residues in the CDR3. The germline CDR1 and CDR2 sequences are SGDLS and YYNGEE. CDR3 DNA sequence: TGTGCCAGCAGCGGGCCAGGTCACTCTGGAAACACCATATATTTT. Its translation: CASSGPGHSGNTIYF.

V is TRBV7-9 and J is TRBJ1-4; D possibly corresponds to TRBD1 (5 bases). The CDR3 contains 11 residues. Germline loops: CDR1 SEHNR, CDR2 FQNEAQ (reference sequence). V was cut by 2 bases and J by 10 bases, with 5 bases left in between. Here the CDR3 DNA reads TGTGCCAGCAGCTTAAGGGGAAAACTGTTTTTT. Translation: CASSLRGKLFF.

V and J are TRBV11-3 and TRBJ1-1; D is unresolved. The CDR3 spans 14 residues. Trimming removed 4 bases from V and 1 base from J, with 10 bases in between. Germline loops: CDR1 SGHNT, CDR2 YENEEA. The CDR3 loop is CASSSSPENTEAFF. CDR3 sequence (DNA): TGTGCCAGCAGCTCTAGTCCAGAGAACACTGAAGCTTTCTTT. Using reference TRBV11-3 and TRBJ1-1 for the parts outside the CDR3, the full variable domain is EAGVVQSPRYKIIEKKQPVAFWCNPISGHNTLYWYLQNLGQGPELLIRYENEEAVDDSQLPKDRFSAERLKGVDSTLKIQPAELGDSAVYLCASSSSPENTEAFFGQGTRLTVV.

The J gene is TRBJ2-1, the V gene TRBV9; D is uncertain. Looked up from germline, CDR1 is SGDLS and CDR2 is YYNGEE. V was cut by 3 bases and J by 10 bases, with 11 bases left in between. This CDR3 has 12 amino acids. The CDR3 sequence is CASSGSLGEQFF. Here the CDR3 DNA reads TGTGCCAGCAGCGGCTCTTTGGGGGAGCAGTTCTTC.

V is TRBV23-1 and J is TRBJ2-1; D unclear. TRBV23-1 is identified as an open reading frame with a role that is uncertain. V lost 0 bases and J 12 bases, leaving 9 bases between the germline ends. The CDR3 consists of 12 residues. This CDR3 is CASSQSASGQFF. The CDR3 nucleotides read TGCGCCAGCAGTCAATCGGCGAGTGGGCAGTTCTTC.

The J gene is TRBJ1-2, the V gene TRBV7-2; tentative D call: TRBD1 (5 bases). The germline V gene encodes CDR1 SGHTA and CDR2 FQGNSA. The CDR3 length is 13 residues. V gave up 3 bases and J gave up 7 bases, with 12 bases separating them. CDR3 sequence (DNA): TGTGCCAGCAGCTTTGCGACAGCGTCTGGCTACACCTTC. This encodes CASSFATASGYTF.

The gene calls are TRBV15 and TRBJ2-7; 10 bases fit TRBD2. The CDR3 extends over 16 amino acids. Germline-derived CDR1 and CDR2 are LNHNV and YYDKDF (reference sequence). Trimming at V came to 5 bases and at J to 2 bases, leaving 9 bases not matched to a gene. The CDR3 is CATSGGGAGGPYEQYF. Written as DNA, the CDR3 is TGTGCCACCAGCGGGGGGGGAGCGGGAGGGCCCTACGAGCAGTACTTC.

In DNA form, the CDR3 reads TGTGCCAGCAGTTACGGCCTAGCGGGAGGGCGTGGGGAGCTGTTTTTT. As protein: CASSYGLAGGRGELFF. The chain carries TRBV6-2 or TRBV6-3 and TRBJ2-2, with 12 bases matching TRBD2. V lost 2 bases to trimming and J lost 8 bases; unmatched junction nucleotides: 6. Germline values: CDR1 MNHEY, CDR2 SVGEGT. CDR3 length: 16 amino acids.

This chain links TRBV11-3 with TRBJ2-7; 7 bases align to TRBD1. CDR1 and CDR2 from the germline V gene are SGHNT and YENEEA. CDR3 length equals 15 residues. V dropped 8 bases and J dropped 6; count of bases not matched to a gene: 16. CDR3 coding DNA: TGTGCCAGCCGGCCCCCGACAGGGACCGCGGGCGAGCAGTACTTC. This encodes CASRPPTGTAGEQYF.

The chain combines TRBV24-1 with TRBJ1-1, with D hard to call. The CDR3 covers 14 residues. Germline values: CDR1 KGHDR, CDR2 SFDVKD. Trimming removed 3 bases at V and 2 bases at J, with 9 bases between. The CDR3 is CATSDGATNTEAFF. The DNA of the CDR3 is TGTGCCACCAGTGATGGCGCCACAAACACTGAAGCTTTCTTT.

The J gene is TRBJ1-4, the V gene TRBV18, with 9 bases that match TRBD1. V dropped 0 bases and J dropped 8; count of bases not matched to a gene: 7. The germline gives CDR1 KGHSH, CDR2 LQKENI. The CDR3 loop spans 16 amino acids. As DNA, the CDR3 is TGTGCCAGCTCACCACCGAGGGGACAGGGTGAAGAAAAACTGTTTTTT. Protein: CASSPPRGQGEEKLFF.

The rearrangement uses TRBV19 and TRBJ1-5, with D unresolved. This CDR3 is built from 16 residues. Germline V gene data show CDR1 as LNHDA and CDR2 as SQIVND (reference sequence). The V end lost 3 bases, the J end lost 2 bases, and 14 bases lay between the germline ends. DNA for the CDR3: TGTGCCAGTAGTATTAAGACGGCTTCTCGCAATCAGCCCCAGCATTTT. It codes for CASSIKTASRNQPQHF.

This chain connects TRBV30 to TRBJ1-1, with no clear D. V shed 2 bases and J shed 11 bases, with 12 bases lying between them. CDR1 is GTSNPN and CDR2 is SVGIG in the germline V gene (reference sequence). This CDR3 contains 11 residues. The CDR3 reads CAWSSGEGAFF. For the CDR3, the DNA is TGTGCCTGGAGTAGCGGGGAAGGGGCTTTCTTT.

The V and J genes are TRBV15 and TRBJ2-1; 11 nucleotides match TRBD2. V lost 5 bases to trimming and J lost 5 bases; unmatched junction nucleotides: 14. The CDR3 totals 18 residues. CDR1 is LNHNV and CDR2 is YYDKDF in the germline V gene (reference sequence). CDR3 in amino acids: CATSGTGRLAGFDNEQFF. The CDR3 DNA sequence: TGTGCCACCAGCGGGACGGGTAGACTAGCGGGATTCGACAATGAGCAGTTCTTC. The entire variable domain, with the rest obtained from reference TRBV15 and TRBJ2-1, is as follows: DAMVIQNPRYQVTQFGKPVTLSCSQTLNHNVMYWYQQKSSQAPKLLFHYYDKDFNNEADTPDNFQSRRPNTSFCFLDIRSPGLGDTAMYLCATSGTGRLAGFDNEQFFGPGTRLTVL.

The V gene is TRBV18, the J gene TRBJ1-5, with D uncertain. The CDR3 totals 13 residues. Trimming removed 4 bases at V and 6 bases at J, with 10 bases between. Per germline, CDR1 KGHSH and CDR2 LQKENI. As DNA, the CDR3 is TGTGCCAGCTCACAATACGATGGTCAGCCCCAGCATTTT. Its translation is CASSQYDGQPQHF. Combining the CDR3 with reference TRBV18 and TRBJ1-5 gives the whole variable domain NAGVMQNPRHLVRRRGQEARLRCSPMKGHSHVYWYRQLPEEGLKFMVYLQKENIIDESGMPKERFSAEFPKEGPSILRIQQVVRGDSAAYFCASSQYDGQPQHFGDGTRLSIL.